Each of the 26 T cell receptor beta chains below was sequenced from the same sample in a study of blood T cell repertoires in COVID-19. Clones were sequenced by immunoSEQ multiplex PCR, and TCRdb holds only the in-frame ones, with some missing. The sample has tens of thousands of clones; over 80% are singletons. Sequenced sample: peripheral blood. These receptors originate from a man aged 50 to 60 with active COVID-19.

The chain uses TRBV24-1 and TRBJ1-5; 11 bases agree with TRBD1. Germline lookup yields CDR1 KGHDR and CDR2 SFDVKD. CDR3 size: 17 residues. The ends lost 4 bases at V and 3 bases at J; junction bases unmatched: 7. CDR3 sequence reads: CATSDPGTGGDNQPQHF. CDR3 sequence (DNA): TGTGCCACCAGTGACCCGGGGACAGGGGGTGACAATCAGCCCCAGCATTTT.

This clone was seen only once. The CDR3 protein is CASSISASGSYEQYF. The CDR3 DNA is TGTGCCAGTAGTATTTCGGCTAGCGGGAGCTACGAGCAGTACTTC. V usage is TRBV19 and J usage is TRBJ2-7, with 10 bases lining up with TRBD2. V lost 3 bases and J lost 3; bases outside the gene matches: 5. In germline, CDR1 is LNHDA, CDR2 SQIVND (reference sequence). The CDR3 length is 15 residues.

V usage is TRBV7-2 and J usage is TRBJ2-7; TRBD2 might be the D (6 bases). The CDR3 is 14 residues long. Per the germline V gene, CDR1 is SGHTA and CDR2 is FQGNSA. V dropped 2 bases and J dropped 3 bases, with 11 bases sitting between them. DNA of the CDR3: TGTGCCAGCAGCTTAACTAGCCAGGGCTACGAGCAGTACTTC. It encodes CASSLTSQGYEQYF.

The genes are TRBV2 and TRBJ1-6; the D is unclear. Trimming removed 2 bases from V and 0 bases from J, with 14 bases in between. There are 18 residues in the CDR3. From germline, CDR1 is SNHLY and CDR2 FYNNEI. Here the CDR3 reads CASSERVSQNSYNSPLHF. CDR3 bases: TGTGCCAGCAGTGAAAGAGTTTCCCAAAACTCCTATAATTCACCCCTCCACTTT.

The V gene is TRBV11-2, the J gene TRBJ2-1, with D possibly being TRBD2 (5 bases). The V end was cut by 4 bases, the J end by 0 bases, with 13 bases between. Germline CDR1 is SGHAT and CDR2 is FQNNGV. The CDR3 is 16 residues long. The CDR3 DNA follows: TGTGCCAGCAGCTCGAGCGGCGAGAGCTCCTACAATGAGCAGTTCTTC. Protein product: CASSSSGESSYNEQFF. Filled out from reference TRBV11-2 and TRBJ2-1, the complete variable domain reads EAGVAQSPRYKIIEKRQSVAFWCNPISGHATLYWYQQILGQGPKLLIQFQNNGVVDDSQLPKDRFSAERLKGVDSTLKIQPAKLEDSAVYLCASSSSGESSYNEQFFGPGTRLTVL.

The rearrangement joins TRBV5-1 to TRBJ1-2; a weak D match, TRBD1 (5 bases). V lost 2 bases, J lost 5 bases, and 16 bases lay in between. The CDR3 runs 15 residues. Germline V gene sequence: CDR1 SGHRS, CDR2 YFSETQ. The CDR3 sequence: CASSFAGRAGYGYTF. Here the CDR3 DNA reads TGCGCCAGCAGCTTCGCCGGCAGGGCAGGGTATGGCTACACCTTC.

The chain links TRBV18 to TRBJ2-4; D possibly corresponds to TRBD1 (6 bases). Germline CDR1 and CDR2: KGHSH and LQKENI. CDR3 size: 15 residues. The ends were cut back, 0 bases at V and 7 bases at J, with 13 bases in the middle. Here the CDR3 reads CASSPPRGQLNIQYF. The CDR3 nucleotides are TGTGCCAGCTCACCACCGAGGGGACAACTGAACATTCAGTACTTC.

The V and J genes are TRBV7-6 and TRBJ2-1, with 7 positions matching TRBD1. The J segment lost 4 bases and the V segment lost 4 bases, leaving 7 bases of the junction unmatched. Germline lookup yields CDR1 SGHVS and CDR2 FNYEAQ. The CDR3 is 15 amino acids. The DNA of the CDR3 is TGTGCCAGCAGCTCAAGACAGGGAATATACAATGAGCAGTTCTTC. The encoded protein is CASSSRQGIYNEQFF.

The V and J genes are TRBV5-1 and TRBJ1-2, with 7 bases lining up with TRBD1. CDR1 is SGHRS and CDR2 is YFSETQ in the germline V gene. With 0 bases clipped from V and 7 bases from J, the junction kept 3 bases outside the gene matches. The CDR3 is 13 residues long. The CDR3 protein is CASSLDRGFGYTF. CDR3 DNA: TGCGCCAGCAGCTTGGACAGGGGATTTGGCTACACCTTC.

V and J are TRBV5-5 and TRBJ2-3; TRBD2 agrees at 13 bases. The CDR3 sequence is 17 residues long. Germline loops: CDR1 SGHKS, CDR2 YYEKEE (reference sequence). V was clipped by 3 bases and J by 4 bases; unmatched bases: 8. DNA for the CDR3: TGTGCCAGCAGCTACCACGGACTAGCGGGAGCTTCAGATACGCAGTATTTT. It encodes CASSYHGLAGASDTQYF.

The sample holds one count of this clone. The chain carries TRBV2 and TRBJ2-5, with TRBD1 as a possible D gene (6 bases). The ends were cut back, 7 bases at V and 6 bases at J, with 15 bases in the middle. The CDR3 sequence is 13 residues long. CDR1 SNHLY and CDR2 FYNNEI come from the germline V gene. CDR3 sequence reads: CASMGDNGQTQYF. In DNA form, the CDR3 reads TGTGCCAGCATGGGGGACAATGGGCAGACCCAGTACTTC.

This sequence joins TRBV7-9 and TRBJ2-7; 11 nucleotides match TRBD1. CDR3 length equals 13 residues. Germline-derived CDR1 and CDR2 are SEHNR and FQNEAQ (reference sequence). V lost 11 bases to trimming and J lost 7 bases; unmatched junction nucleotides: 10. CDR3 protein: CALGGQGAGEQYF. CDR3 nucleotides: TGTGCCTTGGGCGGACAGGGGGCGGGTGAGCAGTACTTC.

CDR3 protein: CASSLQREGSYEQYF. DNA of the CDR3: TGTGCCAGCAGCTTACAGCGGGAGGGCTCCTACGAGCAGTACTTC. The chain links TRBV7-8 to TRBJ2-7, with 10 bases aligning to TRBD2. Per the germline V gene, CDR1 is SGHVS and CDR2 is FQNEAQ. The CDR3 length is 15 residues. J gave up 0 bases and V 2 bases, and 1 base lay outside the gene matches.

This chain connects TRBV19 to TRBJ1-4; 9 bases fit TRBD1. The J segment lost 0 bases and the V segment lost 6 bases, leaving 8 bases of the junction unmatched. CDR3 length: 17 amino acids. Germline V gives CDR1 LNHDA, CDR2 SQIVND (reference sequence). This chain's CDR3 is CASRSRRQGATNEKLFF. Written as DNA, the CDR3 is TGTGCCAGTAGATCCCGGAGACAGGGGGCAACTAATGAAAAACTGTTTTTT.

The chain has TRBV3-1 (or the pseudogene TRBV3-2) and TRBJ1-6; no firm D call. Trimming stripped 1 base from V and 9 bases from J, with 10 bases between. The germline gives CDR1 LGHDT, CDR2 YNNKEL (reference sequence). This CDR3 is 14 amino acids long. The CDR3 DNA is TGTGCCAGCAGCCAAGTCGGAAGCGGTTCACCCCTCCACTTT. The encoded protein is CASSQVGSGSPLHF.

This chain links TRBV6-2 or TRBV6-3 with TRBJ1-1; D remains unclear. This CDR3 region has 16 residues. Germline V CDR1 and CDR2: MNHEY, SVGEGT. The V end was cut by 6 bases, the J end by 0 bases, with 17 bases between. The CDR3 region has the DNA TGTGCCAGCAGCGGGGAATCCTTCGGGATGAACACTGAAGCTTTCTTT. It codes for CASSGESFGMNTEAFF.

CDR3 region: CASSGTGGTTFF. CDR3 in DNA: TGTGCCAGTAGTGGGACAGGGGGCACAACTTTCTTT. The V and J genes are TRBV19 and TRBJ1-1; 12 bases map to TRBD1. Germline-derived CDR1 and CDR2 are LNHDA and SQIVND (reference sequence). Trimming at V came to 5 bases and at J to 12 bases, leaving 4 bases not matched to a gene. This CDR3 contains 12 residues.

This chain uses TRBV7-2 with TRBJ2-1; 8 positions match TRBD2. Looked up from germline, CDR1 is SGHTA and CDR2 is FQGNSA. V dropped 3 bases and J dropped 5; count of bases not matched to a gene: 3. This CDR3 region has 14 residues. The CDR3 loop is CASSFSGTNNEQFF. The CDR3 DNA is TGTGCCAGCAGCTTTAGCGGGACGAACAATGAGCAGTTCTTC. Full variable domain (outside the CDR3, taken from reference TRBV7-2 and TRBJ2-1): GAGVSQSPSNKVTEKGKDVELRCDPISGHTALYWYRQSLGQGLEFLIYFQGNSAPDKSGLPSDRFSAERTGGSVSTLTIQRTQQEDSAVYLCASSFSGTNNEQFFGPGTRLTVL.

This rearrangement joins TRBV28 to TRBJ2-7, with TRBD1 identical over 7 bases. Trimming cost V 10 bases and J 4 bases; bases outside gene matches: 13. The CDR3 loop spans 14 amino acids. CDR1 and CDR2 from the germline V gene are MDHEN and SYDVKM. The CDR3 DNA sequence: TGTGCCACCCTTAGGTCGGGCAGGGGGTACGAGCAGTACTTC. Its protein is CATLRSGRGYEQYF.

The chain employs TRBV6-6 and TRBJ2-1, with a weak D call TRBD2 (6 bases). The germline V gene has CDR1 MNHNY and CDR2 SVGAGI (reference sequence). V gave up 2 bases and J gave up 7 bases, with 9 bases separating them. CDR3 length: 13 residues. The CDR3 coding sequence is TGTGCCAGCAGTTACGCGGGGCTTAATGAGCAGTTCTTC. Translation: CASSYAGLNEQFF.

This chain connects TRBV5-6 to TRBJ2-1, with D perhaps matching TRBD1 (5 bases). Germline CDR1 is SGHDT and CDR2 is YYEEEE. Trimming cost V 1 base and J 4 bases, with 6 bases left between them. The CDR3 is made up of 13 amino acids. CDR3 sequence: CASSLNRYNEQFF. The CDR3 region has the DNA TGTGCCAGCAGCTTGAACAGGTACAATGAGCAGTTCTTC.

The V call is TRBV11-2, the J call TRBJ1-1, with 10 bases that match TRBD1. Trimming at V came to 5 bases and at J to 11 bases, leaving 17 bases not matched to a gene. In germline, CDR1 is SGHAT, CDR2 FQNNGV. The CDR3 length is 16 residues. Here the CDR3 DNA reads TGTGCCAGCAGCAAACAACTAGACAGGGGGCTCATTCAGGCTTTCTTT. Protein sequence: CASSKQLDRGLIQAFF. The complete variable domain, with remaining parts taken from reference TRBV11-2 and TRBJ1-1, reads EAGVAQSPRYKIIEKRQSVAFWCNPISGHATLYWYQQILGQGPKLLIQFQNNGVVDDSQLPKDRFSAERLKGVDSTLKIQPAKLEDSAVYLCASSKQLDRGLIQAFFGQGTRLTVV.

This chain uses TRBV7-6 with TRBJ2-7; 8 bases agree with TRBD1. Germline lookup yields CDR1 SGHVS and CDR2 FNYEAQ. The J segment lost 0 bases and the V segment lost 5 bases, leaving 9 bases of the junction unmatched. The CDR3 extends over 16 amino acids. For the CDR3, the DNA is TGTGCCAGCAGCCAACTCGGACAGGGCGTCTCCTACGAGCAGTACTTC. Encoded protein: CASSQLGQGVSYEQYF.

CDR3 amino acids: CASSAAGDRGSYEQYF. The CDR3 DNA follows: TGTGCCAGCAGCGCCGCCGGGGACAGGGGATCCTACGAGCAGTACTTC. The chain joins TRBV9 to TRBJ2-7, with 10 bases lining up with TRBD1. The CDR3 runs 16 residues. Germline trimming cut 3 bases from V and 1 base from J; bases unmatched to any gene: 7. Germline-derived CDR1 and CDR2 are SGDLS and YYNGEE. The full variable domain, with the rest looked up from reference TRBV9 and TRBJ2-7, is DSGVTQTPKHLITATGQRVTLRCSPRSGDLSVYWYQQSLDQGLQFLIQYYNGEERAKGNILERFSAQQFPDLHSELNLSSLELGDSALYFCASSAAGDRGSYEQYFGPGTRLTVT.

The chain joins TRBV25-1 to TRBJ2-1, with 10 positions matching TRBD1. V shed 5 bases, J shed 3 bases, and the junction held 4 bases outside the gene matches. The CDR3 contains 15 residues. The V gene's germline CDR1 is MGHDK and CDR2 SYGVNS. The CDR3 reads CASSPTGGDYNEQFF. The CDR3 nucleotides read TGTGCCAGCAGTCCGACAGGGGGCGACTACAATGAGCAGTTCTTC.

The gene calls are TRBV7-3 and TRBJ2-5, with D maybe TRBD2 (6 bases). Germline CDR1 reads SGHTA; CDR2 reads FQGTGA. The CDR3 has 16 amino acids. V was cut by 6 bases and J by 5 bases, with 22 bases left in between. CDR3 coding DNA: TGTGCCAGCAGTTACGGGACTCCCGGGAGTCGGGAGACCCAGTACTTC. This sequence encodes CASSYGTPGSRETQYF.